This T cell receptor (beta chain) was sequenced in a study of regulatory T cells in long-lasting Graves disease. Study-wide results and caveats: Few sampled subjects may have lowered accuracy. Among samples with persistent disease, TRBV28, TRBJ1-2 and TRBJ2-5 were favored.

Time point specified: newly diagnosed GD, antithyroid drugs for less than 3 months. PBMC RNA was the source of the TCR library. According to the study, TCR beta libraries were built with iRepertoire HTBI primers and CDR3-region Arm-PCR. In TCRdb, the multiplex PCR reads were re-called with MiXCR into one record per CDR3 protein. The sample lists approximately 540,000 distinct CDR3 sequences; about 11% were seen once. This clonotype was detected many times. What it recognizes is unknown. CDR1 and CDR2 (germline): DFQATT, SNEGSKA (reference sequence). The CDR3 sequence is 15 residues long. With 1 base removed from V and 3 bases from J, the gap between germline ends came to 14 bases. The sample was also linked to a second study, of T cells in Graves' hyperthyroidism and ophthalmopathy. That study reports: Aged 18 to 65, the patients had hyperthyroidism that was newly diagnosed and had lasted under 2 months. Based on clinical symptoms, serum thyroxine and TRAb, thyroid ultrasound and orbital computed tomography, diagnoses were reached.

The sequence came from a woman in her twenties or thirties with Graves disease. The sequenced sample was peripheral blood mononuclear cells (PBMCs), obtained at new diagnosis, from a patient treated with antithyroid drugs. V and J are TRBV20-1 and TRBJ2-3, with D perhaps given as TRBD1 or TRBD2 (5 bases each). Here the CDR3 reads CSARVSGWGTDTQYF. The CDR3 region has the DNA TGCAGTGCTAGAGTAAGCGGTTGGGGGACAGATACGCAGTATTTT.